Shown below are 8 T cell receptor beta chains from a single sample sequenced in a study of OX40 agonist ivuxolimab in advanced cancers. Using immunoSEQ multiplex PCR, the repertoire was profiled, and TCRdb retains in-frame clones only, with some absent. The sample lists roughly 40,000 clones; about 90% were seen once. Here the sequenced sample was CD4+ or CD8+ T cells sorted from blood, taken in a trial of the OX40 agonist ivuxolimab. These receptors were taken from an adult with an advanced solid tumor such as melanoma, head and neck, liver or kidney cancer.

This clone came up once. This chain connects TRBV5-8 to TRBJ1-5; the match to TRBD1 covers 8 bases. V shed 0 bases, J shed 4 bases, and the junction held 6 bases outside the gene matches. The CDR3 has 16 amino acids. Germline values: CDR1 SGHTS, CDR2 YDEGEE. For the CDR3, the DNA is TGTGCCAGCAGCTTGGGCTGGACAGGGAGGAATCAGCCCCAGCATTTT. As protein: CASSLGWTGRNQPQHF.

The chain has TRBV6-5 and TRBJ2-2, with D tentatively TRBD1 (7 bases). CDR3 length: 14 residues. From germline, CDR1 is MNHEY and CDR2 SVGAGI. The V end lost 10 bases, the J end lost 3 bases, and 15 bases lay between the germline ends. The CDR3 reads CATGGGPHTGELFF. The CDR3 nucleotides are TGTGCCACAGGGGGAGGCCCCCACACCGGGGAGCTGTTTTTT.

This chain joins TRBV5-1 and TRBJ2-4, with 9 positions matching TRBD1. Germline CDR1 is SGHRS and CDR2 is YFSETQ. The CDR3 covers 17 residues. V gave up 0 bases and J gave up 0 bases; unmatched junction bases: 4. This chain's CDR3 is CASSLGTGAGAKNIQYF. As DNA, the CDR3 is TGCGCCAGCAGCTTGGGGACAGGGGCTGGAGCCAAAAACATTCAGTACTTC.

The rearrangement links TRBV11-2 to TRBJ2-3; TRBD2 might be the D (6 bases). V lost 5 bases, J lost 0 bases, and 18 bases lay in between. The CDR3 covers 17 residues. CDR1 and CDR2 (germline): SGHAT, FQNNGV. The CDR3 loop is CASSPTGIAASTDTQYF. The CDR3 nucleotides read TGTGCCAGCAGCCCGACGGGGATAGCGGCAAGCACAGATACGCAGTATTTT.

The chain carries TRBV5-8 and TRBJ1-2, with 7 bases that match TRBD1. Losses at the gene ends were 3 bases for V and 8 bases for J; bases not matched to a gene: 1. This CDR3 is built from 11 residues. The germline V gene encodes CDR1 SGHTS and CDR2 YDEGEE. CDR3 sequence (DNA): TGTGCCAGCAGCTGGGACAGAGGCTACACCTTC. It specifies CASSWDRGYTF.

This chain links TRBV7-2 with TRBJ2-1, with D tentatively TRBD2 (6 bases). This CDR3 has 12 amino acids. CDR1 is SGHTA and CDR2 is FQGNSA in the germline V gene. V was pared by 3 bases and J by 12 bases, with 12 bases between. The CDR3 DNA reads as TGTGCCAGCAGCTTTCGGGGTAGCGGGCAGTTCTTC. Amino acid sequence: CASSFRGSGQFF. The full variable domain, with the rest looked up from reference TRBV7-2 and TRBJ2-1, is GAGVSQSPSNKVTEKGKDVELRCDPISGHTALYWYRQSLGQGLEFLIYFQGNSAPDKSGLPSDRFSAERTGGSVSTLTIQRTQQEDSAVYLCASSFRGSGQFFGPGTRLTVL.

The rearrangement uses TRBV5-4 and TRBJ1-2; 9 bases are shared with TRBD1. The CDR3 extends over 17 amino acids. J lost 7 bases, V lost 7 bases, and 20 bases had no gene match. CDR1 and CDR2 (germline): SGHNT, YYREEE (reference sequence). As DNA, the CDR3 is TGTGCCAGCTACGCGGTACTTGGGACAGGGAGGGGTGGTGGCTACACCTTC. This encodes CASYAVLGTGRGGGYTF.

The chain employs TRBV19 and TRBJ1-5, with D unresolved. This CDR3 has 12 residues. Trimming removed 3 bases at V and 5 bases at J, with 5 bases between. Germline V lookup: CDR1 LNHDA, CDR2 SQIVND (reference sequence). The CDR3 loop is CASSMQHQPQHF. In DNA form, the CDR3 reads TGTGCCAGTAGTATGCAGCATCAGCCCCAGCATTTT.